These 30 T cell receptor beta chains originate from one sample sequenced in a study of T cell responses to AZD1222 COVID-19 vaccine. Sequencing used immunoSEQ multiplex PCR; TCRdb keeps in-frame clones, though not all of them. The sample holds some 200,000 clones, around 94% seen once. Sequenced material: peripheral blood, taken 28 days after the second dose of the MenACWY control vaccine. The source of these receptors is an adult who received the MenACWY meningococcal vaccine as a control.

The table lists this clone with a count of one. The chain carries TRBV30 and TRBJ1-6; D ambiguous. Germline-derived CDR1 and CDR2 are GTSNPN and SVGIG (reference sequence). The V end was cut by 0 bases, the J end by 8 bases, with 11 bases between. The CDR3 has 14 amino acids. The CDR3 sequence: CAWSVFGNDSPLHF. The CDR3 nucleotides read TGTGCCTGGAGTGTATTTGGGAACGATTCACCCCTCCACTTT.

This chain uses TRBV19 with TRBJ2-7; TRBD1 agrees at 7 bases. Germline V gives CDR1 LNHDA, CDR2 SQIVND (reference sequence). The length of the CDR3 is 18 residues. Trimming removed 5 bases from V and 2 bases from J; junction bases left unmatched: 18. The CDR3 loop reads CASSWSLGTARIPYEQYF. In nucleotides, the CDR3 is TGTGCCAGTAGTTGGTCTTTGGGGACAGCGAGGATTCCCTACGAGCAGTACTTC. Combining the CDR3 with reference TRBV19 and TRBJ2-7 gives the whole variable domain DGGITQSPKYLFRKEGQNVTLSCEQNLNHDAMYWYRQDPGQGLRLIYYSQIVNDFQKGDIAEGYSVSREKKESFPLTVTSAQKNPTAFYLCASSWSLGTARIPYEQYFGPGTRLTVT.

This chain connects TRBV12-2 to TRBJ2-3; TRBD2 is the table's D call and was not checked against the DNA. TRBV12-2 is a pseudogene segment. The CDR3 length is 14 residues. In DNA form, the CDR3 reads TGTGCAAGTCGCTCGAAGCGCAACACAGATACGCAGTATTTT. It codes for CASRSKRNTDTQYF.

This chain joins TRBV10-3 and TRBJ1-5; D ambiguous. The CDR3 extends over 13 amino acids. CDR1 and CDR2 (germline): ENHRY, SYGVKD. V lost 3 bases and J 4 bases, leaving 7 bases between the germline ends. The DNA for the CDR3 is TGTGCCATCAGTGACGCCACTAATCAGCCCCAGCATTTT. Translated: CAISDATNQPQHF.

V usage is TRBV6-2 or TRBV6-3 and J usage is TRBJ1-5; D perhaps matches TRBD1 (5 bases). The V end lost 6 bases, the J end lost 11 bases, and 14 bases lay between the germline ends. This CDR3 region has 12 residues. Germline loops: CDR1 MNHEY, CDR2 SVGEGT. CDR3 DNA sequence: TGTGCCAGCAGCCCTACGGGGCTGGCCCAGCATTTT. Translation: CASSPTGLAQHF.

This clone was picked up a small number of times. A read error may produce the germline difference seen at one junction end. The chain uses TRBV7-7 and TRBJ2-2; 11 bases are a match to TRBD2. Germline V gene data show CDR1 as SSHAT and CDR2 as FNYEAQ (reference sequence). This CDR3 is built from 18 residues. The CDR3 protein is CASSLSNPGTSGTGELFF. Written as DNA, the CDR3 is TGTGCTAGCAGCTTATCCAACCCCGGGACTAGCGGCACCGGGGAGCTGTTTTTT.

The J gene is TRBJ2-3, the V gene TRBV6-5, with no clear D. CDR3 size: 13 residues. V shed 8 bases and J shed 0 bases, with 9 bases lying between them. Germline CDR1 MNHEY, CDR2 SVGAGI. The CDR3 region has the DNA TGTGCCAGCGCCGGGCCTAGCACAGATACGCAGTATTTT. Translated, it gives CASAGPSTDTQYF.

The chain carries TRBV6-5 and TRBJ1-2, with D hard to call. The germline V and J ends were trimmed by 2 bases and 4 bases, with 11 bases remaining between them. This CDR3 is built from 14 residues. Per the germline V gene, CDR1 is MNHEY and CDR2 is SVGAGI. CDR3 nucleotide sequence: TGTGCCAGCAGTTACGACGTCAGCCTCTATGGCTACACCTTC. Protein product: CASSYDVSLYGYTF.

The chain joins TRBV5-1 to TRBJ1-6; D is unclear. Between the trimmed V and J ends, which lost 3 bases and 10 bases, there was a span of 11 bases. Germline V gene lookup returns CDR1 SGHRS and CDR2 YFSETQ. This CDR3 has 13 residues. The CDR3 loop reads CASSSWERSPLHF. CDR3 DNA sequence: TGCGCCAGCAGCTCTTGGGAAAGGTCACCCCTCCACTTT.

The chain is built from TRBV29-1 and TRBJ1-1; perhaps TRBD1 as D (5 bases). The length of the CDR3 is 12 residues. The V gene lost 7 bases and the J gene lost 7 bases, with 16 bases spanning the gap. Per germline, CDR1 SQVTM and CDR2 ANQGSEA. CDR3 nucleotides: TGCAGCGCGAGGGACCGGTACGGTGAAGCTTTCTTT. The encoded protein is CSARDRYGEAFF. Full variable domain (missing parts from reference TRBV29-1 and TRBJ1-1): SAVISQKPSRDICQRGTSLTIQCQVDSQVTMMFWYRQQPGQSLTLIATANQGSEATYESGFVIDKFPISRPNLTFSTLTVSNMSPEDSSIYLCSARDRYGEAFFGQGTRLTVV.

This chain links TRBV18 with TRBJ1-2; 11 nucleotides match TRBD1. Germline CDR1 KGHSH, CDR2 LQKENI. V was clipped by 3 bases and J by 8 bases; unmatched bases: 8. The CDR3 extends over 15 amino acids. CDR3 loop: CASSPNGQGAIGYTF. The CDR3 region has the DNA TGTGCCAGCTCACCCAACGGACAGGGGGCCATAGGCTACACCTTC.

Details on this clone: The identical CDR3 is also encoded by other nucleotide sequences in the sample. The rearrangement links TRBV19 to TRBJ2-1; D unresolved. CDR3 length: 13 amino acids. Trimming removed 5 bases from V and 4 bases from J, with 9 bases in between. The germline V gene has CDR1 LNHDA and CDR2 SQIVND (reference sequence). CDR3 coding DNA: TGTGCCAGTAGTTCCGGTCCATACAATGAGCAGTTCTTC. This codes for CASSSGPYNEQFF. Supplemented by reference TRBV19 and TRBJ2-1, the full variable domain reads DGGITQSPKYLFRKEGQNVTLSCEQNLNHDAMYWYRQDPGQGLRLIYYSQIVNDFQKGDIAEGYSVSREKKESFPLTVTSAQKNPTAFYLCASSSGPYNEQFFGPGTRLTVL.

Of note for this clone: The sample carries other DNA sequences with the same CDR3. This sequence joins TRBV30 and TRBJ2-3; TRBD2 aligns across 9 bases. Germline V gene lookup returns CDR1 GTSNPN and CDR2 SVGIG (reference sequence). CDR3 size: 13 residues. With 3 bases clipped from V and 6 bases from J, the junction kept 4 bases outside the gene matches. As DNA, the CDR3 is TGTGCCTGGAGAGCTAGCGGGACTGATACGCAGTATTTT. Protein: CAWRASGTDTQYF.

The chain recombines TRBV6-5 with TRBJ2-2; unclear D gene. The CDR3 is 11 amino acids. Trimming took 4 bases from V and 7 from J, leaving 4 bases between them. CDR1 MNHEY and CDR2 SVGAGI come from the germline V gene. The CDR3 region is CASSWGGELFF. CDR3 DNA sequence: TGTGCCAGCAGTTGGGGCGGGGAGCTGTTTTTT.

The chain couples TRBV2 to TRBJ1-5, with TRBD1 as a possible D gene (5 bases). The CDR3 contains 13 residues. CDR1 and CDR2 (germline): SNHLY, FYNNEI. V was cut by 6 bases and J by 1 base, with 7 bases left in between. The CDR3 sequence: CASRGDSNQPQHF. CDR3 coding DNA: TGTGCCAGCAGGGGGGACAGCAATCAGCCCCAGCATTTT. Filled out from reference TRBV2 and TRBJ1-5, the complete variable domain reads EPEVTQTPSHQVTQMGQEVILRCVPISNHLYFYWYRQILGQKVEFLVSFYNNEISEKSEIFDDQFSVERPDGSNFTLKIRSTKLEDSAMYFCASRGDSNQPQHFGDGTRLSIL.

V usage is TRBV6-5 and J usage is TRBJ1-2; D unclear. CDR3 size: 16 residues. Per germline, CDR1 MNHEY and CDR2 SVGAGI. V lost 4 bases and J lost 4, with 19 bases in between. Written as DNA, the CDR3 is TGTGCCAGCAGTTCCAAGCGCCCGTCCTCGCCCTATGGCTACACCTTC. Translating it yields CASSSKRPSSPYGYTF.

The rearrangement links TRBV30 to TRBJ2-7, with D uncertain. Germline V gene sequence: CDR1 GTSNPN, CDR2 SVGIG (reference sequence). With 3 bases removed from V and 8 bases from J, the gap between germline ends came to 8 bases. This CDR3 is built from 10 residues. The CDR3 DNA reads as TGTGCCTGGAGGAAGACGAAGCAGTACTTC. The encoded protein is CAWRKTKQYF.

The genes are TRBV13 and TRBJ1-6, with D hard to call. With 0 bases removed from V and 10 bases from J, the gap between germline ends came to 7 bases. Germline values: CDR1 PRHDT, CDR2 FYEKMQ (reference sequence). The CDR3 length is 13 residues. CDR3 DNA sequence: TGTGCCAGCAGCTTAGGGGCCGGATCACCCCTCCACTTT. Amino acids: CASSLGAGSPLHF.

The chain recombines TRBV19 with TRBJ1-4; perhaps TRBD1 as D (5 bases). Germline CDR1 reads LNHDA; CDR2 reads SQIVND (reference sequence). Trimming took 3 bases from V and 2 from J, leaving 10 bases between them. This CDR3 is 15 amino acids long. The CDR3 coding sequence is TGTGCCAGTAGTATCACGGGGGGGACTAATGAAAAACTGTTTTTT. As protein: CASSITGGTNEKLFF.

The chain uses TRBV5-4 and TRBJ2-1; no clear D. Germline assignment: CDR1 SGHNT and CDR2 YYREEE (reference sequence). CDR3 length: 15 residues. V dropped 6 bases and J dropped 4 bases, with 17 bases sitting between them. CDR3 residues: CASTAMRDAYNEQFF. The CDR3 region has the DNA TGTGCCAGCACCGCGATGAGAGACGCATACAATGAGCAGTTCTTC. Looking up the rest from reference TRBV5-4 and TRBJ2-1 gives the full variable domain: ETGVTQSPTHLIKTRGQQVTLRCSSQSGHNTVSWYQQALGQGPQFIFQYYREEENGRGNFPPRFSGLQFPNYSSELNVNALELDDSALYLCASTAMRDAYNEQFFGPGTRLTVL.

V gene TRBV19 combines with J gene TRBJ1-2; the D is unclear. This CDR3 region has 14 residues. Germline lookup yields CDR1 LNHDA and CDR2 SQIVND (reference sequence). V lost 2 bases and J 0 bases, leaving 7 bases between the germline ends. The CDR3, as DNA: TGTGCCAGTAGTATATCCGTCCCTAACTATGGCTACACCTTC. Its protein product is CASSISVPNYGYTF.

The chain links TRBV7-3 to TRBJ2-3; 11 bases are shared with TRBD2. Germline CDR1 SGHTA, CDR2 FQGTGA. V gave up 4 bases and J gave up 1 base; unmatched junction bases: 4. CDR3 length: 16 residues. This CDR3 reads CASSSLAGGGTDTQYF. In DNA, the CDR3 is TGTGCCAGCAGCTCCCTAGCGGGAGGCGGCACAGATACGCAGTATTTT.

The gene calls are TRBV19 and TRBJ1-3; D is undetermined. Trimming stripped 5 bases from V and 0 bases from J, with 14 bases between. Germline-derived CDR1 and CDR2 are LNHDA and SQIVND (reference sequence). The CDR3 has 16 amino acids. The CDR3 DNA sequence: TGTGCCAGTAGTGAGGGTGTGTCGGGCTCTGGAAACACCATATATTTT. Protein product: CASSEGVSGSGNTIYF.

V and J are TRBV12-5 and TRBJ2-7, with 8 bases fitting TRBD2. The germline CDR1 and CDR2 sequences are LGHNT and FRNRAP. With 3 bases clipped from V and 2 bases from J, the junction kept 9 bases outside the gene matches. This CDR3 spans 16 amino acids. The CDR3: CASGFQSAGGTYEQYF. CDR3 nucleotide sequence: TGTGCTAGTGGTTTCCAGTCCGCGGGAGGAACCTACGAGCAGTACTTC.

J is TRBJ1-2 and V is TRBV20-1; 7 positions agree with TRBD1. Germline lookup yields CDR1 DFQATT and CDR2 SNEGSKA (reference sequence). The CDR3 extends over 11 amino acids. Trimming took 7 bases from V and 6 from J; bases not matched to a gene: 5. The CDR3: CSGGQVDGYTF. The DNA of the CDR3 is TGCAGTGGAGGACAGGTCGATGGCTACACCTTC.

Here the CDR3 DNA reads TGTGCCAGCAGTCTTGGCGTTGGGAACACCATATATTTT. This codes for CASSLGVGNTIYF. V gene TRBV27 combines with J gene TRBJ1-3; no clear D gene. The length of the CDR3 is 13 residues. The V end was cut by 5 bases, the J end by 7 bases, with 12 bases between. Germline lookup yields CDR1 MNHEY and CDR2 SMNVEV (reference sequence).

The CDR3 reads CASSGASGRYEQYF. CDR3 nucleotide sequence: TGTGCCAGCAGCGGAGCTAGCGGGAGATACGAGCAGTACTTC. The rearrangement links TRBV9 to TRBJ2-7; 10 bases are a match to TRBD2. Trimming cost V 3 bases and J 4 bases; bases outside gene matches: 4. The CDR3 extends over 14 amino acids. Looked up from germline, CDR1 is SGDLS and CDR2 is YYNGEE.

The genes are TRBV27 and TRBJ1-6; 10 nucleotides align to TRBD1. Per germline, CDR1 MNHEY and CDR2 SMNVEV (reference sequence). The length of the CDR3 is 17 residues. V lost 4 bases to trimming and J lost 6 bases; unmatched junction nucleotides: 9. Here the CDR3 reads CASSSSRQGAGNSPLHF. The CDR3 DNA sequence: TGTGCCAGCAGTTCCAGTAGACAGGGGGCGGGTAATTCACCCCTCCACTTT.

In its sample, this clone was seen once. The genes are TRBV7-8 and TRBJ1-2; a possible D gene is TRBD1 (5 bases). This CDR3 region has 13 residues. CDR1 and CDR2 from the germline V gene are SGHVS and FQNEAQ. V dropped 3 bases and J dropped 8 bases, with 13 bases sitting between them. The DNA of the CDR3 is TGTGCCAGCAGCTTTGACCAGGGCGGGGGCTACACCTTC. It specifies CASSFDQGGGYTF.

The J gene is TRBJ2-3, the V gene TRBV6-5; the match to TRBD2 covers 8 bases. The germline gives CDR1 MNHEY, CDR2 SVGAGI. There are 14 residues in the CDR3. J was trimmed by 0 bases and V by 7 bases; bases with no gene match: 3. The CDR3 spells CASTLAGSTDTQYF. CDR3 nucleotide sequence: TGTGCCAGCACGCTAGCGGGTAGCACAGATACGCAGTATTTT.